A selection of T cell receptor beta chains follows, all from one sample in a study of T cell responses to AZD1222 COVID-19 vaccine. The repertoire was sequenced with immunoSEQ multiplex PCR; TCRdb's copy has only in-frame clones and lacks some. This table has approximately 120,000 clones, about 88% appearing once. The starting material was peripheral blood, obtained on day 0 of AZD1222 vaccination. The receptors derive from an adult in good health. The CDR3 runs from the conserved cysteine through the conserved F or W. Each record gives: CDR3 protein, CDR3 DNA, clone size, D gene, V gene, J gene. The D gene is left open where the match is weak. Expanded clones are given a class, and other clones once, few, many or no size at all.

CASSPPSGGPKDYNEQFF	TGTGCCAGCTCACCCCCCAGCGGGGGGCCCAAAGACTACAATGAGCAGTTCTTC	-	TRBD2	TRBV18	TRBJ2-1
CASSFRDRDAEQYF	TGTGCCAGCAGCTTCCGGGACAGGGATGCCGAGCAGTACTTC	-	TRBD1	TRBV5-6	TRBJ2-7
CASSQEARPTDTQYF	TGCGCCAGCAGCCAAGAAGCCCGACCCACAGATACGCAGTATTTT	-	-	TRBV4-3	TRBJ2-3
CASSPAGTQPQHF	TGTGCCAGCAGCCCTGCCGGGACCCAGCCCCAGCATTTT	-	-	TRBV12-3/TRBV12-4	TRBJ1-5
CASSQAAVDNEQFF	TGTGCCAGCAGCCAAGCCGCAGTAGACAATGAGCAGTTCTTC	few	-	TRBV4-2	TRBJ2-1
CASSQALGPSGKNQPQHF	TGTGCCAGCAGCCAAGCGCTCGGCCCGTCAGGGAAGAATCAGCCCCAGCATTTT	-	-	TRBV4-2	TRBJ1-5
CASSSSGGANVLTF	TGTGCCAGCAGTTCCTCCGGCGGGGCCAACGTCCTGACTTTC	-	-	TRBV6-2/TRBV6-3	TRBJ2-6
CSVVDRVNTEAFF	TGCAGCGTTGTGGACAGGGTGAACACTGAAGCTTTCTTT	-	TRBD1	TRBV29-1	TRBJ1-1
CASSLQFLNNEKLFF	TGTGCCAGCAGCTTACAGTTTCTGAACAATGAAAAACTGTTTTTT	-	-	TRBV11-2	TRBJ1-4
CASSLSTEAFF	TGTGCCAGCAGCTTATCGACCGAAGCTTTCTTT	-	-	TRBV7-2	TRBJ1-1
CASSARLAGAQETQYF	TGTGCCAGCAGCGCCAGACTAGCGGGAGCGCAAGAGACCCAGTACTTC	-	TRBD2	TRBV9	TRBJ2-5
CASSEWGFGPEQYF	TGTGCCAGCAGCGAATGGGGCTTCGGGCCCGAGCAGTACTTC	-	-	TRBV5-6	TRBJ2-7
CASSQVLGGFQETQYF	TGTGCCAGCAGCCAAGTCCTAGGAGGGTTCCAAGAGACCCAGTACTTC	-	-	TRBV4-2	TRBJ2-5
CASSSSGAGGSGNTIYF	TGCGCCAGCAGCTCCTCTGGGGCAGGGGGCTCTGGAAACACCATATATTTT	-	TRBD1	TRBV5-1	TRBJ1-3
CASSPTGTVTEAFF	TGTGCCAGCTCACCGACCGGGACGGTCACTGAAGCTTTCTTT	-	-	TRBV18	TRBJ1-1